Listed here are 25 T cell receptor beta chains from one sample, sequenced in a study of blood T cell repertoires in COVID-19. Assay used: immunoSEQ multiplex PCR; TCRdb lists only in-frame clones, some missing. The sample carries some 350,000 clones, approximately 88% recorded once. The sequenced sample was PBMCs or T cells enriched from blood (not recorded which). All receptors come from a man aged 30 to 45 who had recovered from COVID-19.

The chain recombines TRBV27 with TRBJ1-5; D perhaps matches TRBD1 (6 bases). Trimming shortened V by 8 bases and J by 5 bases, and 19 bases separated the two germline ends. CDR1 and CDR2 from the germline V gene are MNHEY and SMNVEV (reference sequence). The CDR3 is 15 amino acids. The CDR3 DNA reads as TGTGCCAGCCGCCTTTTCTACAGGGAAGATCAGCCCCAGCATTTT. Translation: CASRLFYREDQPQHF.

This clone was picked up one time. This rearrangement joins TRBV2 to TRBJ1-4; TRBD1 matches 10 bases. V dropped 5 bases and J dropped 5; count of bases not matched to a gene: 11. There are 17 residues in the CDR3. Germline assignment: CDR1 SNHLY and CDR2 FYNNEI. CDR3: CASSSGDRGSQNEKLFF. DNA for the CDR3: TGTGCCAGCAGTAGTGGGGACAGGGGCTCTCAGAATGAAAAACTGTTTTTT.

This rearrangement joins TRBV7-8 to TRBJ1-6, with TRBD1 matching over 8 bases. After removal of 4 bases from V and 5 bases from J, the junction contained 7 bases not matched to a gene. Germline V CDR1 and CDR2: SGHVS, FQNEAQ. CDR3 length: 16 amino acids. The CDR3 DNA follows: TGTGCCAGCAGCTCAGCTACAGGGGGTAATAATTCACCCCTCCACTTT. This codes for CASSSATGGNNSPLHF. Filled out from reference TRBV7-8 and TRBJ1-6, the complete variable domain reads GAGVSQSPRYKVAKRGQDVALRCDPISGHVSLFWYQQALGQGPEFLTYFQNEAQLDKSGLPSDRFFAERPEGSVSTLKIQRTQQEDSAVYLCASSSATGGNNSPLHFGNGTRLTVT.

The genes are TRBV28 and TRBJ2-1; TRBD1 aligns across 10 bases. The CDR3 length is 17 residues. Trimming at V came to 2 bases and at J to 7 bases, leaving 11 bases not matched to a gene. Germline CDR1 MDHEN, CDR2 SYDVKM. The DNA of the CDR3 is TGTGCCAGCAGTTTAAGGTTGCCGGGGACAGGGGCTAATGAGCAGTTCTTC. Translating it yields CASSLRLPGTGANEQFF. Based on the CDR3 plus reference TRBV28 and TRBJ2-1, the full variable domain is DVKVTQSSRYLVKRTGEKVFLECVQDMDHENMFWYRQDPGLGLRLIYFSYDVKMKEKGDIPEGYSVSREKKERFSLILESASTNQTSMYLCASSLRLPGTGANEQFFGPGTRLTVL.

The chain employs TRBV30 and TRBJ1-1, with D uncertain. The V end lost 4 bases, the J end lost 1 base, and 22 bases lay between the germline ends. CDR1 and CDR2 (germline): GTSNPN, SVGIG (reference sequence). There are 17 residues in the CDR3. CDR3 protein: CAWKNPDLRDTNTEAFF. CDR3 DNA sequence: TGTGCCTGGAAAAATCCTGACCTCAGAGACACGAACACTGAAGCTTTCTTT. The whole variable domain, filled in from reference TRBV30 and TRBJ1-1, reads SQTIHQWPATLVQPVGSPLSLECTVEGTSNPNLYWYRQAAGRGLQLLFYSVGIGQISSEVPQNLSASRPQDRQFILSSKKLLLSDSGFYLCAWKNPDLRDTNTEAFFGQGTRLTVV.

J is TRBJ1-4 and V is TRBV7-2; possibly TRBD1 for D (6 bases). V dropped 4 bases and J dropped 14 bases, with 14 bases sitting between them. This CDR3 is built from 12 residues. The germline V gene encodes CDR1 SGHTA and CDR2 FQGNSA. For the CDR3, the DNA is TGTGCCAGCAGCTACGGCAGGCAGGGGCTGTTTTTT. Translation gives CASSYGRQGLFF. The full variable domain, in which reference TRBV7-2 and TRBJ1-4 provide the parts outside the CDR3, is GAGVSQSPSNKVTEKGKDVELRCDPISGHTALYWYRQSLGQGLEFLIYFQGNSAPDKSGLPSDRFSAERTGGSVSTLTIQRTQQEDSAVYLCASSYGRQGLFFGSGTQLSVL.

The V call is TRBV28, the J call TRBJ1-6; D is perhaps TRBD1 (6 bases). CDR1 and CDR2 from the germline V gene are MDHEN and SYDVKM. This CDR3 comprises 15 residues. Trimming removed 6 bases from V and 9 bases from J, with 18 bases in between. Here the CDR3 DNA reads TGTGCCAGCAGCCCCCCCCGAGACAGGAGTTCACCCCTCCACTTT. Translating gives CASSPPRDRSSPLHF.

The sample holds one count of this clone. V usage is TRBV10-3 and J usage is TRBJ2-5, with D tentatively TRBD1 (6 bases). The CDR3 extends over 14 amino acids. Germline values: CDR1 ENHRY, CDR2 SYGVKD. Trimming pared 6 bases from V and 3 bases from J, leaving 14 bases between. CDR3 in DNA: TGTGCCATCAGCGCTTGGCAGGGGAAAGAGACCCAGTACTTC. It translates to CAISAWQGKETQYF.

CDR3 sequence reads: CASSPGTAYGYTF. The CDR3 bases are TGTGCCAGCAGCCCCGGGACAGCCTATGGCTACACCTTC. J is TRBJ1-2 and V is TRBV3-1 (or the pseudogene TRBV3-2); 7 nucleotides agree with TRBD1. Germline V lookup: CDR1 LGHDT, CDR2 YNNKEL (reference sequence). V gave up 4 bases and J gave up 4 bases; unmatched junction bases: 3. The CDR3 sequence is 13 residues long.

The V gene is TRBV7-6, the J gene TRBJ2-7; 7 positions agree with TRBD1. The V and J ends lost 0 bases and 5 bases, in that order; junction bases with no gene match: 7. This CDR3 comprises 15 residues. Germline CDR1 reads SGHVS; CDR2 reads FNYEAQ. DNA of the CDR3: TGTGCCAGCAGCTTAGCCTCGACAGGGCTCCACGAGCAGTACTTC. Translation gives CASSLASTGLHEQYF.

This clone has a single count. The chain joins TRBV27 to TRBJ2-2; a possible D gene is TRBD2 (5 bases). From germline, CDR1 is MNHEY and CDR2 SMNVEV (reference sequence). The V gene lost 4 bases and the J gene lost 8 bases, with 8 bases spanning the gap. This CDR3 is 12 amino acids long. The CDR3 region has the DNA TGTGCCAGCAGTTGGTCGGGGGGGGAGCTGTTTTTT. It codes for CASSWSGGELFF.

This clone has a handful of counts. The chain has TRBV27 and TRBJ1-2; 7 bases map to TRBD1. V was pared by 0 bases and J by 4 bases, with 2 bases of the junction left unmatched. CDR1 and CDR2 (germline): MNHEY, SMNVEV (reference sequence). The CDR3 length is 14 residues. CDR3 region: CASSLSGTAYGYTF. The CDR3 DNA reads as TGTGCCAGCAGTTTATCCGGGACAGCCTATGGCTACACCTTC.

The chain joins TRBV30 to TRBJ2-7; D might be TRBD1 (5 bases). The CDR3 totals 12 residues. V was trimmed by 3 bases and J by 6 bases, leaving 12 bases between them. The V gene's germline CDR1 is GTSNPN and CDR2 SVGIG (reference sequence). CDR3 residues: CAWRDSVFEQYF. The CDR3 DNA follows: TGTGCCTGGAGAGACAGTGTATTCGAGCAGTACTTC. The full variable domain, with the rest looked up from reference TRBV30 and TRBJ2-7, is SQTIHQWPATLVQPVGSPLSLECTVEGTSNPNLYWYRQAAGRGLQLLFYSVGIGQISSEVPQNLSASRPQDRQFILSSKKLLLSDSGFYLCAWRDSVFEQYFGPGTRLTVT.

The J gene is TRBJ1-5, the V gene TRBV19; 7 bases agree with TRBD1. The CDR3 covers 15 residues. Germline values: CDR1 LNHDA, CDR2 SQIVND (reference sequence). Trimming took 3 bases from V and 5 from J; bases not matched to a gene: 7. As DNA, the CDR3 is TGTGCCAGTAGTATCAGCCGGCAGGGGGATCAGCCCCAGCATTTT. Protein product: CASSISRQGDQPQHF.

This clone was detected only once. The V call is TRBV19, the J call TRBJ2-2; tentatively, D is TRBD1 (6 bases). V was cut by 7 bases and J by 3 bases, with 15 bases left in between. The CDR3 totals 15 residues. In germline, CDR1 is LNHDA, CDR2 SQIVND (reference sequence). CDR3 residues: CASKQGSRDTGELFF. The CDR3 DNA follows: TGTGCCAGTAAACAGGGCTCTAGGGACACCGGGGAGCTGTTTTTT.

This sequence joins TRBV5-6 and TRBJ2-1; TRBD1 matches 8 bases. This CDR3 spans 13 amino acids. V gave up 2 bases and J gave up 6 bases; unmatched junction bases: 1. Germline V lookup: CDR1 SGHDT, CDR2 YYEEEE. The CDR3 DNA reads as TGTGCCAGCAGCTTTGACAGGGGCAATGAGCAGTTCTTC. Amino acids: CASSFDRGNEQFF.

The chain carries TRBV4-1 and TRBJ1-1; 9 bases map to TRBD1. The V gene end was trimmed by 3 bases and the J gene end by 3 bases; junction bases not matched to a gene: 8. Germline V gives CDR1 MGHRA, CDR2 YSYEKL. The CDR3 loop spans 16 amino acids. The CDR3 sequence: CASSHQRQGGDTEAFF. CDR3 sequence (DNA): TGCGCCAGCAGCCACCAAAGACAGGGGGGAGACACTGAAGCTTTCTTT.

The CDR3 here is CASTLTPTGYTEAFF. CDR3 in DNA: TGTGCCAGCACTTTGACCCCGACAGGATACACTGAAGCTTTCTTT. The J gene is TRBJ1-1, the V gene TRBV27; weak D call: TRBD1 (6 bases). V lost 7 bases and J 3 bases, leaving 18 bases between the germline ends. The CDR3 length is 15 residues. Looked up from germline, CDR1 is MNHEY and CDR2 is SMNVEV (reference sequence).

The V gene is TRBV15, the J gene TRBJ2-2; 7 nucleotides match TRBD1. Germline V CDR1 and CDR2: LNHNV, YYDKDF (reference sequence). There are 18 residues in the CDR3. V gave up 0 bases and J gave up 4 bases; unmatched junction bases: 11. The CDR3 region is CATSREMTGYEGTGELFF. In DNA, the CDR3 is TGTGCCACCAGCAGAGAGATGACAGGGTACGAGGGCACCGGGGAGCTGTTTTTT.

The CDR3 region has the DNA TGCGCCAGCAGTGAACCGGGAGAGACGGCAGCTTTCTTT. Translated: CASSEPGETAAFF. V usage is TRBV10-2 and J usage is TRBJ1-1, with D unresolved. The CDR3 is 13 residues long. Germline lookup yields CDR1 WSHSY and CDR2 SAAADI. The V end was cut by 3 bases, the J end by 10 bases, with 15 bases between.

The chain links TRBV4-1 to TRBJ1-2; unclear D gene. Germline values: CDR1 MGHRA, CDR2 YSYEKL. The CDR3 totals 14 residues. Trimming stripped 2 bases from V and 4 bases from J, with 11 bases between. CDR3 bases: TGCGCCAGCAGCCAATCCACGGGTCTCTATGGCTACACCTTC. Its translation: CASSQSTGLYGYTF.

The V call is TRBV30, the J call TRBJ1-1, with D maybe TRBD1 (6 bases). Trimming cost V 2 bases and J 11 bases, with 12 bases left between them. CDR1 is GTSNPN, CDR2 SVGIG, per germline (reference sequence). This CDR3 region has 11 residues. The chain's CDR3 is CAWSSGGAAFF. CDR3 coding DNA: TGTGCCTGGAGTTCCGGGGGGGCGGCTTTCTTT.

This chain uses TRBV6-5 with TRBJ1-4; D unclear. The CDR3 contains 15 residues. Germline values: CDR1 MNHEY, CDR2 SVGAGI. Trimming removed 0 bases at V and 8 bases at J, with 13 bases between. Here the CDR3 reads CASSYSADPEEKLFF. The CDR3 nucleotides read TGTGCCAGCAGTTACTCGGCAGACCCGGAGGAAAAACTGTTTTTT.

The chain links TRBV3-1 (or the pseudogene TRBV3-2) to TRBJ1-2, with D tentatively TRBD1 (5 bases). The V gene's germline CDR1 is LGHDT and CDR2 YNNKEL (reference sequence). The CDR3 runs to 13 residues. V dropped 4 bases and J dropped 2 bases, with 8 bases sitting between them. CDR3 region: CASSRQFNYGYTF. CDR3 in DNA: TGTGCCAGCAGCCGACAGTTCAACTATGGCTACACCTTC.

This clone was picked up one time. This chain joins TRBV2 and TRBJ2-1, with TRBD2 identical over 9 bases. V lost 1 base to trimming and J lost 6 bases; unmatched junction nucleotides: 4. The CDR3 has 15 residues. Germline assignment: CDR1 SNHLY and CDR2 FYNNEI. CDR3 region: CASSEGGGAFNEQFF. DNA for the CDR3: TGTGCCAGCAGTGAAGGCGGGGGGGCCTTCAATGAGCAGTTCTTC.